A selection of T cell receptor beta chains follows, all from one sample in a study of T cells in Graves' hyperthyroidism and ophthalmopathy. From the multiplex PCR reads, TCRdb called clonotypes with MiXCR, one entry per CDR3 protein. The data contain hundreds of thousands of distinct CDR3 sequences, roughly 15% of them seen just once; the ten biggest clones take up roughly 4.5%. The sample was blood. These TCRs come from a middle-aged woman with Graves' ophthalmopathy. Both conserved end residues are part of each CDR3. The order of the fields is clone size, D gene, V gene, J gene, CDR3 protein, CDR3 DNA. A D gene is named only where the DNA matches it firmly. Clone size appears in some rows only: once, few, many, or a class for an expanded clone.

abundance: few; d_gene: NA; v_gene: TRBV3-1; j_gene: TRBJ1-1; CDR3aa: CASSQEESYQAFF; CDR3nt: TGTGCCAGCAGCCAAGAAGAAAGTTACCAAGCTTTCTTT
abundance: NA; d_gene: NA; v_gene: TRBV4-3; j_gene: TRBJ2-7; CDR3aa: CASSQDPPGRNTYEQYF; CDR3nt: TGCGCCAGCAGCCAAGATCCTCCAGGACGGAATACCTACGAGCAGTACTTC
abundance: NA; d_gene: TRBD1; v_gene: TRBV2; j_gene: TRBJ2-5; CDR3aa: CASTPGTGGRETQYF; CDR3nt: TGTGCCAGCACTCCCGGGACAGGGGGCCGGGAGACCCAGTACTTC
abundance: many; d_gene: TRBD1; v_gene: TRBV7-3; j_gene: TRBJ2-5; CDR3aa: CASSPDRGHIETQYF; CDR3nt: TGTGCCAGCAGCCCGGACAGGGGGCATATTGAGACCCAGTACTTC
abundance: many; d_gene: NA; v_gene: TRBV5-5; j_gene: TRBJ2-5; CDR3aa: CASTRSMEQETQYF; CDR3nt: TGTGCCAGCACCCGTTCTATGGAACAAGAGACCCAGTACTTC
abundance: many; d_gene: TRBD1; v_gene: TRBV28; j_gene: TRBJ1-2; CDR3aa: CASRAGTGYSSNYGYTF; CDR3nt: TGTGCCAGCAGAGCCGGGACAGGGTATAGCTCTAACTATGGCTACACCTTC
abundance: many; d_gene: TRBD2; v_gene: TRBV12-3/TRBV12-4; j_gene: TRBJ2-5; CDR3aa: CASSRLAIRETQYF; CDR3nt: TGTGCCAGCAGCAGACTAGCGATTAGGGAGACCCAGTACTTC
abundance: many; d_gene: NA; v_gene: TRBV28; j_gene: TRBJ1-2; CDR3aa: CASSFTGLWSVDGYTF; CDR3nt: TGTGCCAGCAGTTTTACAGGACTCTGGTCGGTCGATGGCTACACCTTC
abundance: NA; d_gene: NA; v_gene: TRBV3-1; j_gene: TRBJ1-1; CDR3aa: CASSQDIGEYTEAFF; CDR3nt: TGTGCCAGCAGCCAAGATATAGGGGAATACACTGAAGCTTTCTTT
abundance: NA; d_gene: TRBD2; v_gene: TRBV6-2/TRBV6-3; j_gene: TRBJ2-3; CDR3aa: CASRDAGLAGAGTQYF; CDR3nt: TGTGCCAGCAGAGACGCGGGACTAGCGGGAGCGGGTACGCAGTATTTT